Below are 13 T cell receptor beta chains sequenced from a single sample in a study of T-cell reconstitution after alpha-beta-depleted transplantation in children. Unique molecular identifiers were incorporated into the prepared TCRbeta library. From the PCR reads, TCRdb called clonotypes with MiXCR, one entry per CDR3 protein. Found here are about 640,000 distinct CDR3 sequences, approximately 15% of them singletons; the top ten hold 0.85% to 1.3%. The sample here was PBMCs from the stem cell graft donor, taken from the stem cell graft. These receptors originate from a human donor who donated a stem cell graft to a child with acute myeloid leukemia.

This chain links TRBV30 with TRBJ1-2, with D unresolved. Looked up from germline, CDR1 is GTSNPN and CDR2 is SVGIG (reference sequence). With 8 bases removed from V and 4 bases from J, the gap between germline ends came to 17 bases. The CDR3 runs 13 residues. This chain's CDR3 is CAAPRGLRYGYTF. CDR3 nucleotide sequence: TGTGCCGCCCCCAGAGGATTACGCTATGGCTACACCTTC. The entire variable domain, with the rest obtained from reference TRBV30 and TRBJ1-2, is as follows: SQTIHQWPATLVQPVGSPLSLECTVEGTSNPNLYWYRQAAGRGLQLLFYSVGIGQISSEVPQNLSASRPQDRQFILSSKKLLLSDSGFYLCAAPRGLRYGYTFGSGTRLTVV.

The CDR3 loop reads CSAPTSGGAAGELFF. The DNA of the CDR3 is TGCAGTGCTCCTACTAGCGGGGGGGCCGCCGGGGAGCTGTTTTTT. This rearrangement joins TRBV20-1 to TRBJ2-2; 13 bases are a match to TRBD2. J lost 6 bases, V lost 5 bases, and 6 bases had no gene match. The CDR3 length is 15 residues. Germline V gives CDR1 DFQATT, CDR2 SNEGSKA (reference sequence).

This clonotype was found many times. This chain connects TRBV15 to TRBJ1-1; tentative D call: TRBD1 (5 bases). Trimming removed 1 base from V and 6 bases from J, with 9 bases in between. Per germline, CDR1 LNHNV and CDR2 YYDKDF (reference sequence). CDR3 length: 13 amino acids. The CDR3 nucleotides read TGTGCCACCAGCAGAGGTTGGGGGTCTGAAGCTTTCTTT. Its translation is CATSRGWGSEAFF.

This clonotype was observed many times. The CDR3 bases are TGTGCCAGCACCCAGAGGGACACCCCCATAGACGAGCAGTACTTC. This translates into CASTQRDTPIDEQYF. This chain connects TRBV7-2 to TRBJ2-7, with D tentatively TRBD1 (6 bases). The germline CDR1 and CDR2 sequences are SGHTA and FQGNSA. The CDR3 length is 15 residues. V lost 7 bases and J 5 bases, leaving 21 bases between the germline ends.

This rearrangement joins TRBV24-1 to TRBJ2-5; D gene unclear. Germline V lookup: CDR1 KGHDR, CDR2 SFDVKD. The CDR3 has 11 amino acids. V dropped 4 bases and J dropped 7 bases, with 6 bases sitting between them. The DNA of the CDR3 is TGTGCCACCAGTGACCCGAGGACCCAGTACTTC. Amino acid sequence: CATSDPRTQYF.

In this sample, this clonotype turned up many times. The chain has TRBV5-6 and TRBJ1-1, with D maybe TRBD1 (6 bases). CDR3 length equals 15 residues. V lost 4 bases, J lost 0 bases, and 13 bases lay in between. Germline V gene sequence: CDR1 SGHDT, CDR2 YYEEEE. The CDR3 sequence: CASSPGVGVNTEAFF. The CDR3 coding sequence is TGTGCCAGCAGCCCAGGGGTCGGCGTGAACACTGAAGCTTTCTTT.

This clonotype came up many times. The chain couples TRBV20-1 to TRBJ1-5; D remains unclear. Looked up from germline, CDR1 is DFQATT and CDR2 is SNEGSKA (reference sequence). Trimming took off 3 bases at V and 5 bases at J, with 17 bases between the two ends. The CDR3 contains 15 residues. The CDR3 region has the DNA TGCAGTGCTAGGTCCGCTGGATACGGGGATCAGCCCCAGCATTTT. This translates into CSARSAGYGDQPQHF.

This clonotype was recorded only once. Being one base from a much bigger clone, this may be a read error. V is TRBV29-1 and J is TRBJ1-1, with a weak D call TRBD1 (5 bases). Trimming removed 0 bases at V and 11 bases at J, with 10 bases between. Germline V lookup: CDR1 SQVTM, CDR2 ANQGSEA. The CDR3 has 11 amino acids. The CDR3 loop is CSVEDLGEAFF. The CDR3 DNA sequence: TGCAGCGTTGAAGACCTGGGGGAGGCTTTCTTT.

This clonotype was detected ten times or more. This sequence joins TRBV20-1 and TRBJ2-3, with 7 positions matching TRBD1. The V gene's germline CDR1 is DFQATT and CDR2 SNEGSKA (reference sequence). V dropped 4 bases and J dropped 7; count of bases not matched to a gene: 2. The CDR3 has 11 residues. DNA for the CDR3: TGCAGTGCTACGACAGGGAATACGCAGTATTTT. It codes for CSATTGNTQYF.

This chain uses TRBV12-3 or TRBV12-4 with TRBJ1-3, with 8 bases that match TRBD1. J was trimmed by 0 bases and V by 6 bases; bases with no gene match: 7. The length of the CDR3 is 16 residues. Here the CDR3 reads CASRPGQGYSGNTIYF. In DNA, the CDR3 is TGTGCCAGCAGACCTGGACAGGGCTACTCTGGAAACACCATATATTTT.

In this sample, this clonotype turned up a few times. The rearrangement joins TRBV6-2 or TRBV6-3 to TRBJ1-5, with D possibly TRBD1 on 5 matching bases. CDR1 MNHEY and CDR2 SVGEGT come from the germline V gene. The CDR3 is made up of 15 amino acids. Between the trimmed V and J ends, which lost 0 bases and 9 bases, there was a span of 15 bases. The CDR3 is CASSYSDPGYTPQHF. DNA for the CDR3: TGTGCCAGCAGTTACTCGGACCCAGGGTATACGCCCCAGCATTTT.

This clonotype was seen at least ten times. The chain employs TRBV20-1 and TRBJ2-7, with D perhaps TRBD1 (5 bases). Germline V lookup: CDR1 DFQATT, CDR2 SNEGSKA (reference sequence). The length of the CDR3 is 14 residues. V was shortened by 5 bases and J by 0 bases, with 14 bases between the two germline ends. The CDR3 bases are TGCAGTGCTTTGGACACGCCAAGCTCCTACGAGCAGTACGTC. Protein: CSALDTPSSYEQYV.

This clonotype was observed a single time. The chain employs TRBV6-5 and TRBJ1-2; D perhaps matches TRBD1 (6 bases). Looked up from germline, CDR1 is MNHEY and CDR2 is SVGAGI. The V and J ends lost 0 bases and 8 bases respectively, with 16 bases between them. The CDR3 runs 15 residues. The CDR3 is CASSYSMGAAEGYTF. CDR3 coding DNA: TGTGCCAGCAGTTACTCGATGGGGGCCGCTGAGGGCTACACCTTC.